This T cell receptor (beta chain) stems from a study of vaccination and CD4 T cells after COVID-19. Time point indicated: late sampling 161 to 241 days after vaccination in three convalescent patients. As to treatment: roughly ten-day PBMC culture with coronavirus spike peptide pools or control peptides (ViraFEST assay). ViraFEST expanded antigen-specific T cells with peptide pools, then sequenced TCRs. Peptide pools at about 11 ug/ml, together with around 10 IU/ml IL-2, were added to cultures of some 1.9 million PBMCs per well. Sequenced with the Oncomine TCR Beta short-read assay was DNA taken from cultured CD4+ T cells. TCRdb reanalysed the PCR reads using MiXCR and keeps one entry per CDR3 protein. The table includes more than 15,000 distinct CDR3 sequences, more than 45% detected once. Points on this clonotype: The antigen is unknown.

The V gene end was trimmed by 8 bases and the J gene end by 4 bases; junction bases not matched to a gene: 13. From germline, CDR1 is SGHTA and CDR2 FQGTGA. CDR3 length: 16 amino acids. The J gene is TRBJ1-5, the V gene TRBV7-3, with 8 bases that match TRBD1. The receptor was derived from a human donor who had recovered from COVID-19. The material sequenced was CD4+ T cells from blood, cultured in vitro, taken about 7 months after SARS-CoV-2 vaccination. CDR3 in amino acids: CASATPGQEQNQPQHF. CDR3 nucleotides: TGTGCCAGCGCGACTCCGGGACAGGAACAAAATCAGCCCCAGCATTTT.